This TCR beta chain was recovered during a study of PD-1 blockade in classical Hodgkin lymphoma. Notes on the study in general: With respect to the repertoire differences, their causes, possibly disease activity or prior therapy, remain undefined.

Only in-frame clones appear in the TCRdb table, and some are missing; sequencing was by immunoSEQ multiplex PCR. The sample has roughly 47,000 clones; roughly 80% are singletons. Details on this clone: Its antigen is unknown.

Each of the patients experienced relapse following autologous stem cell transplantation, and their brentuximab vedotin exposure differed. Germline CDR1 reads SGHRS; CDR2 reads YFSETQ. This CDR3 comprises 13 residues. V was shortened by 4 bases and J by 3 bases, with 10 bases between the two germline ends. This TCR was recovered from a human donor with classical Hodgkin lymphoma. The sample here was peripheral blood mononuclear cells (PBMCs), taken before the second cycle of nivolumab. The chain employs TRBV5-1 and TRBJ2-5; the D is unclear. This CDR3 reads CASSLLREETQYF. The CDR3 DNA reads as TGCGCCAGCAGCCTGCTAAGGGAAGAGACCCAGTACTTC.